The 7 T cell receptor beta chains in this list originate from one sample, sequenced in a study of CD8+ T cells in alopecia areata. Described treatment: oral pan-JAK inhibitor, 5-10 mg twice daily. Sequencing relied on a cDNA template that was reverse transcribed from extracted RNA. The data were produced by immunoSEQ multiplex PCR, yet TCRdb's version contains in-frame clones alone and is incomplete. The table has about 190,000 clones, 45% to 65% seen once. This specimen was CD4+ T cells sorted from blood, taken at week 4, from a patient treated with tofacitinib. All receptors come from a human donor with alopecia areata.

V is TRBV5-1 and J is TRBJ2-5; the match to TRBD2 covers 10 bases. This CDR3 is built from 17 residues. Germline values: CDR1 SGHRS, CDR2 YFSETQ. J gave up 1 base and V 0 bases, and 6 bases lay outside the gene matches. CDR3 nucleotide sequence: TGCGCCAGCAGCTTGGGGCGGGGACTAGCGCCCCAAGAGACCCAGTACTTC. Protein sequence: CASSLGRGLAPQETQYF.

The genes are TRBV7-2 and TRBJ2-6; a weak D match, TRBD1 (5 bases). V lost 2 bases to trimming and J lost 1 base, with 6 bases between them. The CDR3 length is 15 residues. Per germline, CDR1 SGHTA and CDR2 FQGNSA. This CDR3 reads CASSLSGSGANVLTF. DNA for the CDR3: TGTGCCAGCAGCTTATCAGGGTCTGGGGCCAACGTCCTGACTTTC. The full variable domain, in which reference TRBV7-2 and TRBJ2-6 provide the parts outside the CDR3, is GAGVSQSPSNKVTEKGKDVELRCDPISGHTALYWYRQSLGQGLEFLIYFQGNSAPDKSGLPSDRFSAERTGGSVSTLTIQRTQQEDSAVYLCASSLSGSGANVLTFGAGSRLTVL.

This clone was found once. The chain carries TRBV2 and TRBJ1-2, with D possibly matching TRBD1 (6 bases). Germline V gives CDR1 SNHLY, CDR2 FYNNEI. V shed 8 bases and J shed 4 bases, with 14 bases lying between them. This CDR3 has 13 amino acids. For the CDR3, the DNA is TGTGCCAGCCAAAAAGGACAGAGCTATGGCTACACCTTC. Translating gives CASQKGQSYGYTF.

This clone appeared a few times. The chain couples TRBV4-1 to TRBJ1-5; perhaps TRBD1 as D (6 bases). Trimming shortened V by 0 bases and J by 9 bases, and 15 bases separated the two germline ends. This CDR3 contains 15 residues. Germline CDR1 and CDR2: MGHRA and YSYEKL. The CDR3 bases are TGCGCCAGCAGCCAAGATCAGCCAGGGGTGTCGCCCCAGCATTTT. It is translated as CASSQDQPGVSPQHF.

This sequence joins TRBV10-3 and TRBJ2-7, with TRBD1 matching over 10 bases. Trimming removed 4 bases from V and 2 bases from J; junction bases left unmatched: 2. This CDR3 contains 14 residues. Per germline, CDR1 ENHRY and CDR2 SYGVKD. CDR3 sequence: CAISGGTGAYEQYF. The CDR3 DNA is TGTGCCATCAGTGGCGGGACAGGGGCCTACGAGCAGTACTTC.

Concerning this clone itself: This specimen includes other DNA sequences encoding the same CDR3. The V gene is TRBV30, the J gene TRBJ2-5, with D possibly TRBD1 on 5 matching bases. Trimming shortened V by 2 bases and J by 4 bases, and 8 bases separated the two germline ends. From germline, CDR1 is GTSNPN and CDR2 SVGIG (reference sequence). This CDR3 is 12 amino acids long. The CDR3 DNA follows: TGTGCCTGGAGTCCCAGGGTAGAGACCCAGTACTTC. This codes for CAWSPRVETQYF. Based on the CDR3 plus reference TRBV30 and TRBJ2-5, the full variable domain is SQTIHQWPATLVQPVGSPLSLECTVEGTSNPNLYWYRQAAGRGLQLLFYSVGIGQISSEVPQNLSASRPQDRQFILSSKKLLLSDSGFYLCAWSPRVETQYFGPGTRLLVL.

The table lists this clone with a few counts. The V and J genes are TRBV10-3 and TRBJ2-3; D is unresolved. This CDR3 comprises 12 residues. Germline values: CDR1 ENHRY, CDR2 SYGVKD. The CDR3 DNA reads TGTACTACCTCCGAGACCACAGATACGCAGTATTTT. Its protein is CTTSETTDTQYF.